This T cell receptor beta chain was observed in a study of blood T cell repertoires in COVID-19. The CDR3 extends over 14 amino acids. The germline gives CDR1 LGHNA, CDR2 YNFKEQ. The ends were cut back, 0 bases at V and 5 bases at J, with 7 bases in the middle. As processed by the authors: Counts of nucleated cells, estimated from reference gene primer amplification, were obtained. TCRdb keeps only in-frame clones here, not all; method: immunoSEQ multiplex PCR. The V and J calls and clone size are taken from that table; D and trimming were inferred from the DNA. Of about 260,000 clones listed, more than 75% were seen once; the top ten hold approximately 9.7%.

Sequences were obtained from peripheral blood. The sequence was collected from a man aged 35-49 years with active or convalescent COVID-19. V usage is TRBV4-2 and J usage is TRBJ1-4; D unclear. The CDR3 sequence: CASSQERENEKLFF. CDR3 bases: TGTGCCAGCAGCCAAGAACGGGAGAATGAAAAACTGTTTTTT.